These 13 T cell receptor beta chains were sequenced from one sample in a study of technical replicates of blood from a few donors. Method: immunoSEQ multiplex PCR; TCRdb's copy keeps in-frame clones and lacks some. Found here are tens of thousands of clones, 70% to 90% of them singletons; the top ten hold roughly 4%. Sequencing was done on a sample of PBMCs. These receptors were obtained from a human donor in good health. Some clones in this sample may be carry-over from other donors' samples.

The chain combines TRBV5-4 with TRBJ2-7; 7 bases fit TRBD1. CDR3 length: 14 residues. Looked up from germline, CDR1 is SGHNT and CDR2 is YYREEE (reference sequence). Losses at the gene ends were 4 bases for V and 0 bases for J; bases not matched to a gene: 4. The CDR3 is CASSRQGSSYEQYF. The CDR3 DNA reads TGTGCCAGCAGCCGACAGGGTTCCTCCTACGAGCAGTACTTC.

The rearrangement uses TRBV4-1 and TRBJ2-2, with TRBD2 matching 8 bases. This CDR3 region has 16 residues. The V gene end was trimmed by 1 base and the J gene end by 5 bases; junction bases not matched to a gene: 6. Germline V gives CDR1 MGHRA, CDR2 YSYEKL. CDR3 in DNA: TGCGCCAGCAGCCAAGGCCTAGCGGGTCGTACCGGGGAGCTGTTTTTT. It specifies CASSQGLAGRTGELFF.

In its sample, this clone was seen once. This chain's CDR3 is CASSQVILAGGPGETQYF. DNA for the CDR3: TGCGCCAGCAGCCAAGTAATCCTAGCGGGGGGGCCTGGAGAGACCCAGTACTTC. The genes are TRBV4-1 and TRBJ2-5; TRBD2 aligns across 12 bases. The CDR3 consists of 18 residues. Germline CDR1 and CDR2: MGHRA and YSYEKL. The V and J ends lost 1 base and 4 bases, in that order; junction bases with no gene match: 10.

The chain joins TRBV2 to TRBJ2-5; D gene ambiguous. V was trimmed by 6 bases and J by 9 bases, leaving 14 bases between them. Germline V gene data show CDR1 as SNHLY and CDR2 as FYNNEI. This CDR3 spans 12 amino acids. CDR3 in amino acids: CASSPGARSQYF. CDR3 DNA: TGTGCCAGCAGCCCCGGAGCTCGGTCCCAGTACTTC. Based on the CDR3 plus reference TRBV2 and TRBJ2-5, the full variable domain is EPEVTQTPSHQVTQMGQEVILRCVPISNHLYFYWYRQILGQKVEFLVSFYNNEISEKSEIFDDQFSVERPDGSNFTLKIRSTKLEDSAMYFCASSPGARSQYFGPGTRLLVL.

The chain couples TRBV9 to TRBJ1-6, with a weak D call TRBD1 (6 bases). V was clipped by 2 bases and J by 3 bases, with 15 bases between them. This CDR3 contains 17 residues. Germline V lookup: CDR1 SGDLS, CDR2 YYNGEE. The CDR3: CASSVREQGFYNSPLHF. The CDR3 DNA sequence: TGTGCCAGCAGCGTTCGAGAACAGGGTTTCTATAATTCACCCCTCCACTTT. Full variable domain (outside the CDR3, taken from reference TRBV9 and TRBJ1-6): DSGVTQTPKHLITATGQRVTLRCSPRSGDLSVYWYQQSLDQGLQFLIQYYNGEERAKGNILERFSAQQFPDLHSELNLSSLELGDSALYFCASSVREQGFYNSPLHFGNGTRLTVT.

The chain employs TRBV29-1 and TRBJ2-3, with D possibly being TRBD2 (5 bases). Trimming removed 1 base from V and 7 bases from J, with 12 bases in between. Germline V gene sequence: CDR1 SQVTM, CDR2 ANQGSEA. The CDR3 is made up of 13 amino acids. The CDR3 reads CSVEVSSPYTQYF. The CDR3, as DNA: TGCAGCGTTGAAGTGTCTAGCCCCTATACGCAGTATTTT.

The chain couples TRBV25-1 to TRBJ2-3, with D maybe TRBD2 (6 bases). Trimming shortened V by 3 bases and J by 2 bases, and 15 bases separated the two germline ends. Per the germline V gene, CDR1 is MGHDK and CDR2 is SYGVNS. This CDR3 spans 16 amino acids. CDR3 sequence: CASSESSGLFTDTQYF. CDR3 coding DNA: TGTGCCAGCAGTGAGTCCTCGGGACTCTTCACAGATACGCAGTATTTT. Full variable domain (outside the CDR3, taken from reference TRBV25-1 and TRBJ2-3): EADIYQTPRYLVIGTGKKITLECSQTMGHDKMYWYQQDPGMELHLIHYSYGVNSTEKGDLSSESTVSRIRTEHFPLTLESARPSHTSQYLCASSESSGLFTDTQYFGPGTRLTVL.

In its sample, this clone was seen once. The rearrangement uses TRBV9 and TRBJ1-2; 8 bases match TRBD1. Trimming at V came to 3 bases and at J to 8 bases, leaving 15 bases not matched to a gene. The CDR3 is made up of 16 amino acids. Germline-derived CDR1 and CDR2 are SGDLS and YYNGEE. DNA for the CDR3: TGTGCCAGCAGCGCGACTGGACAGGGATCCTCCCAGGGCTACACCTTC. Its translation: CASSATGQGSSQGYTF.

The CDR3: CASSLTSGYEQYF. CDR3 in DNA: TGTGCCAGCAGCTTAACTAGCGGGTACGAGCAGTACTTC. J is TRBJ2-7 and V is TRBV7-3; 7 bases agree with TRBD2. The J segment lost 4 bases and the V segment lost 0 bases, leaving 0 bases of the junction unmatched. Per the germline V gene, CDR1 is SGHTA and CDR2 is FQGTGA. The CDR3 extends over 13 amino acids.

In regard to this clone: The sample contains more than one DNA sequence encoding this CDR3. The chain is built from TRBV5-1 and TRBJ1-1; 7 nucleotides align to TRBD1. The CDR3 spans 16 residues. Trimming at V came to 0 bases and at J to 1 base, leaving 6 bases not matched to a gene. Germline assignment: CDR1 SGHRS and CDR2 YFSETQ. CDR3 in amino acids: CASSLGRGRGNTEAFF. CDR3 DNA: TGCGCCAGCAGCTTGGGGAGGGGGCGCGGGAACACTGAAGCTTTCTTT.

The V gene is TRBV19, the J gene TRBJ1-5; maybe TRBD1 (6 bases). V was trimmed by 2 bases and J by 4 bases, leaving 12 bases between them. This CDR3 region has 15 residues. Per germline, CDR1 LNHDA and CDR2 SQIVND (reference sequence). CDR3 bases: TGTGCCAGTAGTATACCCCAACAGGGTAATCAGCCCCAGCATTTT. This translates into CASSIPQQGNQPQHF.

This clone has just one count. J is TRBJ1-2 and V is TRBV7-9; 8 positions agree with TRBD1. V shed 4 bases and J 8 bases; nucleotides not matched to a gene: 9. CDR1 and CDR2 (germline): SEHNR, FQNEAQ (reference sequence). CDR3 length equals 14 residues. In nucleotides, the CDR3 is TGTGCCAGCAGCTCCGCGGACAGGGCGGGCGGCTACACCTTC. Encoded protein: CASSSADRAGGYTF.

The chain recombines TRBV6-6 with TRBJ1-5; 9 bases are a match to TRBD1. Germline CDR1 reads MNHNY; CDR2 reads SVGAGI (reference sequence). The V segment lost 6 bases and the J segment 1 base; nucleotides outside the gene matches: 7. CDR3 length: 16 amino acids. The CDR3 is CASRRDRALSNQPQHF. The CDR3 DNA reads TGTGCCAGCAGGAGGGACAGGGCCTTGAGCAATCAGCCCCAGCATTTT.